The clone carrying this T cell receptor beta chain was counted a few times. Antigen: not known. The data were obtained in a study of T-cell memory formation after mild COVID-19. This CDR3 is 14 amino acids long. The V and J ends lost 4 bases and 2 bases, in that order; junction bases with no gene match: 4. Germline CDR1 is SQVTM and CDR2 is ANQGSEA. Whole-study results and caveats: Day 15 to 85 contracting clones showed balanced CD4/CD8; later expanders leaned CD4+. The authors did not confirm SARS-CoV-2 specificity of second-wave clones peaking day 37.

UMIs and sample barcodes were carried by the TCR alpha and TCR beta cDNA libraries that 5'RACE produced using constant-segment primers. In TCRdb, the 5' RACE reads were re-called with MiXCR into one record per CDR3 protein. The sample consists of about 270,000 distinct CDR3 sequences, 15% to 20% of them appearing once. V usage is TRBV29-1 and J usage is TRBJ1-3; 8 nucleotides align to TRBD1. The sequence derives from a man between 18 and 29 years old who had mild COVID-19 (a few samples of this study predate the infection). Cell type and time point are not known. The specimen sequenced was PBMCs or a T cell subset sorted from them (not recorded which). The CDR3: CSVAGQGAGNTIYF. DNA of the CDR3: TGCAGCGTTGCCGGACAGGGTGCTGGAAACACCATATATTTT.